What follows are 7 T cell receptor beta chains derived from one specimen sequenced in a study of cytomegalovirus exposure and HLA in healthy donors. This PCR relied on a set of 60 Vbeta primers and 13 Jbeta primers. Profiling relied on immunoSEQ multiplex PCR, and the TCRdb table lists in-frame clones only, not all of them. The sample shows some 100,000 clones, over 75% of them seen only once. The source material was PBMCs. The receptors come from a girl aged 2 to 10 in good health and CMV-seropositive.

This chain links TRBV2 with TRBJ1-2; D remains ambiguous. Trimming took 7 bases from V and 7 from J, leaving 16 bases between them. Germline V gene sequence: CDR1 SNHLY, CDR2 FYNNEI. The CDR3 runs to 13 residues. Here the CDR3 reads CASTNRGYFGYTF. The CDR3 DNA follows: TGTGCCAGCACCAACAGAGGGTACTTTGGCTACACCTTC.

The chain uses TRBV5-1 and TRBJ1-1; TRBD1 matches at 10 bases. Unmatched junction bases numbered 6, after V lost 3 bases and J lost 1 base. The CDR3 sequence is 16 residues long. CDR1 is SGHRS, CDR2 YFSETQ, per germline. The CDR3 DNA follows: TGCGCCAGCAGCTGGAGGACAGGGGGGCCGAACACTGAAGCTTTCTTT. Its protein product is CASSWRTGGPNTEAFF.

This clone showed up just a few times. The chain joins TRBV6-5 to TRBJ2-7, with a possible D match to TRBD2 (7 bases). CDR3 length: 15 residues. V lost 7 bases, J lost 1 base, and 17 bases lay in between. CDR1 is MNHEY, CDR2 SVGAGI, per germline. The chain's CDR3 is CASTSGGGRSYEQYF. The CDR3, as DNA: TGTGCCAGCACCTCAGGCGGGGGCAGATCCTACGAGCAGTACTTC.

The chain combines TRBV30 with TRBJ2-7, with TRBD1 matching 11 bases. Germline assignment: CDR1 GTSNPN and CDR2 SVGIG (reference sequence). V shed 5 bases and J 2 bases; nucleotides not matched to a gene: 8. The CDR3 has 15 residues. This CDR3 is CAWQRPGQGAYEQYF. CDR3 DNA sequence: TGTGCCTGGCAACGACCGGGACAGGGGGCCTACGAGCAGTACTTC.

The CDR3 region is CASSLLAGPTDTQYF. The CDR3 DNA sequence: TGTGCCAGCAGTTTACTAGCGGGACCCACAGATACGCAGTATTTT. V is TRBV28 and J is TRBJ2-3, with 9 positions matching TRBD2. Germline V lookup: CDR1 MDHEN, CDR2 SYDVKM. The CDR3 covers 15 residues. V lost 2 bases, J lost 2 bases, and 2 bases stayed unmatched.

The chain links TRBV7-9 to TRBJ1-4; the D is unclear. V lost 2 bases and J 5 bases, leaving 15 bases between the germline ends. CDR3 length equals 16 residues. Germline V gene data show CDR1 as SEHNR and CDR2 as FQNEAQ (reference sequence). This CDR3 reads CASSLRFGRKNEKLFF. In DNA form, the CDR3 reads TGTGCCAGCAGCTTAAGATTTGGGAGGAAGAATGAAAAACTGTTTTTT. The variable domain in full, completed from reference TRBV7-9 and TRBJ1-4, reads DTGVSQNPRHKITKRGQNVTFRCDPISEHNRLYWYRQTLGQGPEFLTYFQNEAQLEKSRLLSDRFSAERPKGSFSTLEIQRTEQGDSAMYLCASSLRFGRKNEKLFFGSGTQLSVL.

The CDR3 sequence: CASSLTDFSNYGYTF. In nucleotides, the CDR3 is TGTGCCAGCAGCTTGACGGACTTCTCAAACTATGGCTACACCTTC. This chain uses TRBV5-5 with TRBJ1-2; no clear D. V lost 1 base and J 2 bases, leaving 12 bases between the germline ends. The CDR3 spans 15 residues. Germline lookup yields CDR1 SGHKS and CDR2 YYEKEE (reference sequence).